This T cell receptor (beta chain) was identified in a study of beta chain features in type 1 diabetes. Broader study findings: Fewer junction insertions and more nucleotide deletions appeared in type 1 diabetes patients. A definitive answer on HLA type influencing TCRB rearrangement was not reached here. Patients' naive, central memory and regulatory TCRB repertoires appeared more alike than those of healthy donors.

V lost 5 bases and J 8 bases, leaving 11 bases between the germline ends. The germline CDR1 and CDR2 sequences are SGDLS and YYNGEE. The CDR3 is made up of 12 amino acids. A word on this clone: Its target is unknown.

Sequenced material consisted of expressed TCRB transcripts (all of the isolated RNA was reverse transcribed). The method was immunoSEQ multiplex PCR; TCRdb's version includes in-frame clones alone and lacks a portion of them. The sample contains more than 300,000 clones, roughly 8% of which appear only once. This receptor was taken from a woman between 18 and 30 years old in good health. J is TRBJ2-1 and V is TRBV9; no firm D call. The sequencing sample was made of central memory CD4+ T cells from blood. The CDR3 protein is CASSWYGDEQFF. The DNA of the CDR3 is TGTGCCAGCAGTTGGTATGGGGATGAGCAGTTCTTC. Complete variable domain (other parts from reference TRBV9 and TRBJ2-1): DSGVTQTPKHLITATGQRVTLRCSPRSGDLSVYWYQQSLDQGLQFLIQYYNGEERAKGNILERFSAQQFPDLHSELNLSSLELGDSALYFCASSWYGDEQFFGPGTRLTVL.